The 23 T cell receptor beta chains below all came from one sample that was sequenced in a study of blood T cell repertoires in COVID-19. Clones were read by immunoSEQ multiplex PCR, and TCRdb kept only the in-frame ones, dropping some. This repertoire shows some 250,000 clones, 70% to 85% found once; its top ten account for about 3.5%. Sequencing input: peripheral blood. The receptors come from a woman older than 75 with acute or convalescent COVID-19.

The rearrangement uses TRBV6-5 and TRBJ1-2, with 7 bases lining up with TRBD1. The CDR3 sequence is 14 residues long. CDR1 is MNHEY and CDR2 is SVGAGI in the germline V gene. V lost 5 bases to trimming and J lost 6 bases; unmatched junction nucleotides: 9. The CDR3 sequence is CASSTGAGENGYTF. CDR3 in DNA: TGTGCCAGCAGTACAGGGGCTGGGGAGAATGGCTACACCTTC.

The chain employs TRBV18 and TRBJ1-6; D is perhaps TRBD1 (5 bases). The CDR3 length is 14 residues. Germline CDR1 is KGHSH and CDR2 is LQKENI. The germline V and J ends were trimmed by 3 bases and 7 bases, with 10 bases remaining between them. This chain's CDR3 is CASSPDRVNSPLHF. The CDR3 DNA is TGTGCCAGCTCACCTGACAGAGTAAATTCACCCCTCCACTTT.

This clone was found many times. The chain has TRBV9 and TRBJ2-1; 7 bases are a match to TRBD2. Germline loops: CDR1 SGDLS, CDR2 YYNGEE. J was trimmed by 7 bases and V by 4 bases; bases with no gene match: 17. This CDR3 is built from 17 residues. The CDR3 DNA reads TGTGCCAGCAGCCGCGAAGCCGAGTGGCTCGGGGGGAATGAGCAGTTCTTC. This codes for CASSREAEWLGGNEQFF. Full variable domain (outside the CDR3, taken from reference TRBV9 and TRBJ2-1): DSGVTQTPKHLITATGQRVTLRCSPRSGDLSVYWYQQSLDQGLQFLIQYYNGEERAKGNILERFSAQQFPDLHSELNLSSLELGDSALYFCASSREAEWLGGNEQFFGPGTRLTVL.

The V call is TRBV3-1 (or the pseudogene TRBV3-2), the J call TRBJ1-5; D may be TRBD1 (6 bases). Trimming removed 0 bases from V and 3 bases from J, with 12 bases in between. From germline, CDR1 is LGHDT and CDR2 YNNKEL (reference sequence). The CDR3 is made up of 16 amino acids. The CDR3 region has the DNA TGTGCCAGCAGCCAAGATCGAGGACAGACCAATCAGCCCCAGCATTTT. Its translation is CASSQDRGQTNQPQHF.

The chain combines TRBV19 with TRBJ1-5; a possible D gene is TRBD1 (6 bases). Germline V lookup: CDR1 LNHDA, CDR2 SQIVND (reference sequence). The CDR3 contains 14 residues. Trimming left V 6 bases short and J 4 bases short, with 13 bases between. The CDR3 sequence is CASRAARGNQPQHF. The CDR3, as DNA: TGTGCCAGTAGGGCTGCTAGGGGGAATCAGCCCCAGCATTTT.

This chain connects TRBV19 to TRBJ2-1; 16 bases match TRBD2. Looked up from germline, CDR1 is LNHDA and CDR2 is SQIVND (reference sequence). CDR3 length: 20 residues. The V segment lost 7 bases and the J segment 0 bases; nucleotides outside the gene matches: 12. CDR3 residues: CASNPGLAGGPVSSYNEQFF. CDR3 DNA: TGTGCCAGTAACCCGGGACTAGCGGGAGGGCCTGTCAGCTCCTACAATGAGCAGTTCTTC.

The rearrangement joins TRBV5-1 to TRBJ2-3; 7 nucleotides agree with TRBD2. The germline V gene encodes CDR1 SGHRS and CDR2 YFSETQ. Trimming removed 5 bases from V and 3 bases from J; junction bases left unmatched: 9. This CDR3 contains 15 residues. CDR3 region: CASRTDPGGTDTQYF. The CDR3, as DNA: TGCGCCAGCAGGACCGATCCGGGGGGAACAGATACGCAGTATTTT.

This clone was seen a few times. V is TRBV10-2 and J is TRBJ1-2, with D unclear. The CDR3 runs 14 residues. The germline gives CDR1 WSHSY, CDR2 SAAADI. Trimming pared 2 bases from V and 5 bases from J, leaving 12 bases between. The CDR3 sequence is CASSETAETYGYTF. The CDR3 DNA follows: TGCGCCAGCAGTGAGACGGCGGAAACGTATGGCTACACCTTC.

CDR3 sequence: CASSLQGWTEAFF. CDR3 bases: TGTGCCAGCAGCTTACAGGGGTGGACTGAAGCTTTCTTT. The chain employs TRBV11-1 and TRBJ1-1; the D gene is possibly TRBD1 (6 bases). CDR1 and CDR2 from the germline V gene are SGHAT and FQDESV (reference sequence). The germline V and J ends were trimmed by 2 bases and 5 bases, with 9 bases remaining between them. The CDR3 length is 13 residues.

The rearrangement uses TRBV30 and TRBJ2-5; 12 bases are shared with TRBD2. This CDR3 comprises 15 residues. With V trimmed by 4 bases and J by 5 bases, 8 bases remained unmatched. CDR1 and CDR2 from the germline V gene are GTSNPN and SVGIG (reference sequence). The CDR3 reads CAWKGLAGLGETQYF. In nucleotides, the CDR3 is TGTGCCTGGAAAGGACTAGCGGGATTGGGTGAGACCCAGTACTTC.

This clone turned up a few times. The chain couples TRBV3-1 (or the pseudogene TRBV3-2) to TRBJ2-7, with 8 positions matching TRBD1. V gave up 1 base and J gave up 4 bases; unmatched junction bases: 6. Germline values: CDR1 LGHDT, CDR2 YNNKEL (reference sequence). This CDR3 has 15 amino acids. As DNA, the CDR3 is TGTGCCAGCAGCCAAGGGGCAGGGGGCAGATACGAGCAGTACTTC. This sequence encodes CASSQGAGGRYEQYF.

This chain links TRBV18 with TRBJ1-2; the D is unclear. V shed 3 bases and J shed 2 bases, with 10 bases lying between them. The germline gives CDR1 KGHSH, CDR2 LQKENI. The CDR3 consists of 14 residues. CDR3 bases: TGTGCCAGCTCACCGGGCACACTGAACTATGGCTACACCTTC. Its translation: CASSPGTLNYGYTF.

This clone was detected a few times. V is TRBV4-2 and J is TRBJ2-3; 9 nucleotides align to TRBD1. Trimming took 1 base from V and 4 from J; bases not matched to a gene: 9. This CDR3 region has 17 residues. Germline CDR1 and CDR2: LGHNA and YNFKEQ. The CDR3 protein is CASSQGDRTGAADTQYF. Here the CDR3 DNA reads TGTGCCAGCAGCCAAGGGGACCGGACAGGGGCCGCAGATACGCAGTATTTT.

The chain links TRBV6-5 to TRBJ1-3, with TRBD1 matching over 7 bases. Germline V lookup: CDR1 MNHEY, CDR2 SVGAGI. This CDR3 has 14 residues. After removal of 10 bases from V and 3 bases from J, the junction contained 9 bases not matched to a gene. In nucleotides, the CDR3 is TGTGCCACCAACACAGGGGCCCATGGAAACACCATATATTTT. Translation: CATNTGAHGNTIYF.

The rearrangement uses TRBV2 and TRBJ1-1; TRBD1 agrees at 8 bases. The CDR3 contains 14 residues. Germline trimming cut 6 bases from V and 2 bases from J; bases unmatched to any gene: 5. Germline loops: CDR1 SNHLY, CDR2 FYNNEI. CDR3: CASSRTGRNTEAFF. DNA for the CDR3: TGTGCCAGCAGCCGGACAGGGCGTAACACTGAAGCTTTCTTT.

The CDR3: CASSESTDYEQYF. The CDR3, as DNA: TGTGCCAGTAGTGAGTCCACCGACTACGAGCAGTACTTC. The gene calls are TRBV19 and TRBJ2-7; D remains ambiguous. The CDR3 has 13 amino acids. The germline CDR1 and CDR2 sequences are LNHDA and SQIVND (reference sequence). Trimming removed 5 bases at V and 3 bases at J, with 11 bases between.

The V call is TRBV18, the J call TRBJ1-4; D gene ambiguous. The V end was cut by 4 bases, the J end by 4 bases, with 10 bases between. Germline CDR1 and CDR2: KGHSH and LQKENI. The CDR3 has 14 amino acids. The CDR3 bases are TGTGCCAGCTCACGCACAGTTAATAATGAAAAACTGTTTTTT. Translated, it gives CASSRTVNNEKLFF.

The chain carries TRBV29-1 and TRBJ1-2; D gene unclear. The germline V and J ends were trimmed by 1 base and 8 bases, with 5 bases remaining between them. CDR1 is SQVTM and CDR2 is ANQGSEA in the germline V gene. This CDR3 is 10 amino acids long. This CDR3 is CSVEVGGYTF. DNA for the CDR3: TGCAGCGTTGAAGTGGGCGGCTACACCTTC. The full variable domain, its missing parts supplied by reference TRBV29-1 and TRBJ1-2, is SAVISQKPSRDICQRGTSLTIQCQVDSQVTMMFWYRQQPGQSLTLIATANQGSEATYESGFVIDKFPISRPNLTFSTLTVSNMSPEDSSIYLCSVEVGGYTFGSGTRLTVV.

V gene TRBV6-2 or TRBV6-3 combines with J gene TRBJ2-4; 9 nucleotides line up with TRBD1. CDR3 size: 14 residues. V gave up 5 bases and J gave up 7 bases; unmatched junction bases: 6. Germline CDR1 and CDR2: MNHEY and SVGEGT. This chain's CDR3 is CASSADRGRNIQYF. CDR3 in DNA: TGTGCCAGCAGTGCAGACAGGGGGAGGAACATTCAGTACTTC.

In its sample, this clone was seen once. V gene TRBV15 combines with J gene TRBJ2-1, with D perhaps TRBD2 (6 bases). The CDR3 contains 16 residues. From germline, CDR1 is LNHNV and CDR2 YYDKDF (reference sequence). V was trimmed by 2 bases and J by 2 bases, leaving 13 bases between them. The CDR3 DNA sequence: TGTGCCACCAGCAGACTGGGGCGGGACCCCTACAATGAGCAGTTCTTC. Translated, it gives CATSRLGRDPYNEQFF.

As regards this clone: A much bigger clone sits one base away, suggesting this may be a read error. The CDR3 region has the DNA TGTGCCAGCACCTCCGGGACAGTGAACACTGAAGCTTTCTTT. Protein: CASTSGTVNTEAFF. The chain carries TRBV6-5 and TRBJ1-1; 7 bases match TRBD1. Trimming removed 7 bases from V and 0 bases from J; junction bases left unmatched: 5. The CDR3 totals 14 residues. CDR1 is MNHEY, CDR2 SVGAGI, per germline.

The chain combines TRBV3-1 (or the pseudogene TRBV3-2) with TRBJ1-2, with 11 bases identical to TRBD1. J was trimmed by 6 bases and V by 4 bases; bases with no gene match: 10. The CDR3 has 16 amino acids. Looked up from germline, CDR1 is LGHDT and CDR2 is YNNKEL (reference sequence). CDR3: CASSPRDRGILNGYTF. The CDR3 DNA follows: TGTGCCAGCAGCCCTCGGGACAGGGGGATACTTAATGGCTACACCTTC.

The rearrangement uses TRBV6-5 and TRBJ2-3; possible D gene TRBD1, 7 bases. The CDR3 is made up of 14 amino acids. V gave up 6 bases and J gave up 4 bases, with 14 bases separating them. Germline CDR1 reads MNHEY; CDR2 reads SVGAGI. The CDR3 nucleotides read TGTGCCAGCAGCAGGGGGGTATTGGCAGATACGCAGTATTTT. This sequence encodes CASSRGVLADTQYF.